A single sample is the source of the 14 T cell receptor beta chains below, sequenced in a study of response to subunit inactivated influenza vaccine. TCRdb reprocessed the RT-PCR reads with MiXCR, giving one entry per CDR3 protein. The sample shows around 600,000 distinct CDR3 sequences, 11% of them seen only once. The same data also contributed to another study, on T cells expressing NK-cell markers. This second study notes: The TCR beta cDNA came from 5'RACE template switching with UMIs.

Sequencing used PBMCs from blood, obtained on the day of vaccination. Source of these receptors: a man aged 50 to 60 who received an inactivated influenza vaccine.

This clonotype was observed a handful of times. The chain combines TRBV20-1 with TRBJ2-4; D is tentatively TRBD1 or TRBD2 (5 bases each). This CDR3 has 12 residues. V dropped 5 bases and J dropped 8 bases, with 13 bases sitting between them. Germline lookup yields CDR1 DFQATT and CDR2 SNEGSKA (reference sequence). As DNA, the CDR3 is TGCAGTGCTGCCGGGGCCGGGTACATTCAGTACTTC. Protein sequence: CSAAGAGYIQYF.

This clonotype was counted at least ten times. The chain joins TRBV5-1 to TRBJ2-7; 9 nucleotides match TRBD1. The germline V gene encodes CDR1 SGHRS and CDR2 YFSETQ. There are 17 residues in the CDR3. V was clipped by 3 bases and J by 1 base; unmatched bases: 11. The CDR3 nucleotides are TGCGCCAGCAGCTATACCTGGACCGGGACAGGGTCCTACGAGCAGTACTTC. Its translation is CASSYTWTGTGSYEQYF.

This chain's CDR3 is CASSLNAGGDTQYF. The CDR3 DNA reads TGTGCCAGCAGTTTGAATGCAGGGGGGGATACGCAGTATTTT. V is TRBV28 and J is TRBJ2-3; TRBD1 might be the D (7 bases). CDR3 length: 14 amino acids. Deletions cut 3 bases from V and 6 bases from J, with 13 bases between. Per the germline V gene, CDR1 is MDHEN and CDR2 is SYDVKM.

The V call is TRBV24-1, the J call TRBJ2-5, with TRBD1 identical over 8 bases. V was clipped by 6 bases and J by 5 bases; unmatched bases: 7. The CDR3 runs 14 residues. Germline CDR1 reads KGHDR; CDR2 reads SFDVKD. DNA for the CDR3: TGTGCCACCAGTAGGACAGGGTTGGGGGAGACCCAGTACTTC. It is translated as CATSRTGLGETQYF.

This clonotype was picked up a small number of times. This chain links TRBV14 with TRBJ1-2; a possible D gene is TRBD1 (5 bases). V was trimmed by 3 bases and J by 4 bases, leaving 9 bases between them. Germline CDR1 reads SGHDN; CDR2 reads FVKESK. This CDR3 region has 13 residues. The CDR3 bases are TGTGCCAGCAGCCAGGACAACAGCTATGGCTACACCTTC. Its translation: CASSQDNSYGYTF.

The chain links TRBV11-2 to TRBJ2-7; D not resolved. Per germline, CDR1 SGHAT and CDR2 FQNNGV. This CDR3 is 15 amino acids long. Trimming shortened V by 5 bases and J by 0 bases, and 14 bases separated the two germline ends. CDR3 bases: TGTGCCAGCAGCCCGGCGGCTCTCCTCTCCTACGAGCAGTACTTC. The encoded protein is CASSPAALLSYEQYF.

This clonotype was detected a few times. CDR3 amino acids: CASSRTGGLGEKLFF. The DNA for the CDR3 is TGCGCCAGCAGCCGGACCGGGGGACTCGGGGAAAAACTGTTTTTT. The V call is TRBV5-1, the J call TRBJ1-4, with a possible D match to TRBD1 (5 bases). Germline CDR1 is SGHRS and CDR2 is YFSETQ. This CDR3 is built from 15 residues. Trimming shortened V by 4 bases and J by 8 bases, and 18 bases separated the two germline ends.

Notes on this clonotype: A much larger clonotype is one base distant, so this may be a read error. The chain joins TRBV6-5 to TRBJ2-3; TRBD1 or TRBD2 may be the D gene (6 bases each). This CDR3 has 14 amino acids. CDR1 is MNHEY, CDR2 SVGAGI, per germline. The CDR3 sequence is CASTYGGSTDTQYF. DNA of the CDR3: TGTGCCAGCACTTACGGGGGCTCCACAGATACGCAGTATTTT.

This clonotype appeared a few times. The chain uses TRBV27 and TRBJ1-2, with 9 bases fitting TRBD1. The germline gives CDR1 MNHEY, CDR2 SMNVEV (reference sequence). CDR3 size: 16 residues. V shed 7 bases, J shed 5 bases, and the junction held 14 bases outside the gene matches. CDR3 in DNA: TGTGCCAGCACCCATCTACGGCCGGGACAGGGTTATGGCTACACCTTC. Its protein is CASTHLRPGQGYGYTF.

This clonotype was counted between two and nine times. Here the CDR3 reads CASSYPGGQETQYF. The CDR3, as DNA: TGTGCCAGCAGCTACCCAGGGGGCCAAGAGACCCAGTACTTC. The chain is built from TRBV7-9 and TRBJ2-5; 7 bases map to TRBD1. V shed 4 bases, J shed 1 base, and the junction held 3 bases outside the gene matches. CDR1 SEHNR and CDR2 FQNEAQ come from the germline V gene (reference sequence). This CDR3 has 14 residues.

This clonotype has at least ten counts. The chain is built from TRBV7-9 and TRBJ1-4; D ambiguous. The CDR3 runs 14 residues. The germline V gene has CDR1 SEHNR and CDR2 FQNEAQ (reference sequence). The V end was cut by 5 bases, the J end by 0 bases, with 7 bases between. CDR3 sequence: CASSPSATNEKLFF. DNA of the CDR3: TGTGCCAGCAGCCCCTCTGCAACTAATGAAAAACTGTTTTTT.

This clonotype appeared many times. CDR3 region: CATSRDVRGVPYF. CDR3 sequence (DNA): TGTGCCACCAGCAGAGATGTTCGGGGAGTCCCGTATTTT. The chain employs TRBV15 and TRBJ2-3; D is perhaps TRBD2 (5 bases). Germline loops: CDR1 LNHNV, CDR2 YYDKDF (reference sequence). V was clipped by 0 bases and J by 14 bases, with 15 bases between them. This CDR3 spans 13 amino acids.

This clonotype was counted a few times. An end of the junction does not agree with germline; a read error may underlie this. The chain has TRBV7-9 and TRBJ1-2, with D uncertain. The CDR3 contains 13 residues. CDR1 and CDR2 from the germline V gene are SEHNR and FQNEAQ (reference sequence). The CDR3 reads CASSLEAPLGCSF. The CDR3 DNA reads as TGTGCCAGCAGCTTAGAGGCTCCGTTGGGTTGCTCCTTC. Supplemented by reference TRBV7-9 and TRBJ1-2, the full variable domain reads DTGVSQNPRHKITKRGQNVTFRCDPISEHNRLYWYRQTLGQGPEFLTYFQNEAQLEKSRLLSDRFSAERPKGSFSTLEIQRTEQGDSAMYLCASSLEAPLGCSFGSGTRLTVV.

This clonotype was seen only a few times. The J gene is TRBJ1-5, the V gene TRBV7-2; TRBD1 might be the D (5 bases). Per the germline V gene, CDR1 is SGHTA and CDR2 is FQGNSA. V lost 5 bases, J lost 5 bases, and 13 bases lay in between. This CDR3 region has 14 residues. This CDR3 reads CASSNHRGDQPQHF. The DNA for the CDR3 is TGTGCCAGCAGCAATCATCGGGGGGATCAGCCCCAGCATTTT.